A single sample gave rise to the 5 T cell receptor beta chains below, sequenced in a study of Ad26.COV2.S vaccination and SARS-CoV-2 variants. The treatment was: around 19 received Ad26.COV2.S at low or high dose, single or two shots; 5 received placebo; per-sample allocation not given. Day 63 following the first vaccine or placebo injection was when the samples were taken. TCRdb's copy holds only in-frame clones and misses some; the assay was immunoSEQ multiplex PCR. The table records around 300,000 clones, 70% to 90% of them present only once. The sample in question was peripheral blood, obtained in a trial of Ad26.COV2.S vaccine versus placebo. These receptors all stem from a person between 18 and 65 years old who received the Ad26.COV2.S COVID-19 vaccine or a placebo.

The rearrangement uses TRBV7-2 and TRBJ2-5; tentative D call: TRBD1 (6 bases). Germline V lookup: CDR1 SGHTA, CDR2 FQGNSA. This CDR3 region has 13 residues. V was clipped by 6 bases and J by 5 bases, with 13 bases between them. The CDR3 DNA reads TGTGCCAGCAGACGTTCAGGGGAGGAGACCCAGTACTTC. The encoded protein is CASRRSGEETQYF.

As DNA, the CDR3 is TGTGCCAGCAGCTCAGAACTAGAAGCGAACACCGGGGAGCTGTTTTTT. The encoded protein is CASSSELEANTGELFF. This chain links TRBV4-2 with TRBJ2-2; D possibly corresponds to TRBD2 (5 bases). From germline, CDR1 is LGHNA and CDR2 YNFKEQ. CDR3 length: 16 residues. Trimming left V 5 bases short and J 0 bases short, with 13 bases between.

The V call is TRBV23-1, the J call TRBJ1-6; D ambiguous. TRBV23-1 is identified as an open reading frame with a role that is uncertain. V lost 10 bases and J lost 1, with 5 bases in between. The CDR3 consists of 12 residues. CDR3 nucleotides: TGCGCCACCCTTTCCTATAATTCACCCCTCCACTTT. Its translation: CATLSYNSPLHF.

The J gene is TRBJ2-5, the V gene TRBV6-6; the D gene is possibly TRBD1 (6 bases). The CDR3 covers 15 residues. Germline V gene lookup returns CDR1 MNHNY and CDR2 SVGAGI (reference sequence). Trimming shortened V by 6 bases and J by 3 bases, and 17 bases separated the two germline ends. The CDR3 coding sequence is TGTGCCAGCAGCCGTGCCGGGACATTAAAAGAGACCCAGTACTTC. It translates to CASSRAGTLKETQYF.

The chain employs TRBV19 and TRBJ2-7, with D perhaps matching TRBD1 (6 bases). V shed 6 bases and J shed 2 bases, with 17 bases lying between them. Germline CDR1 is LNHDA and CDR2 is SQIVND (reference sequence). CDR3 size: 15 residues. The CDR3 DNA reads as TGTGCCAGTAGCCGACAAGGGACATTAACCTACGAGCAGTACTTC. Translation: CASSRQGTLTYEQYF.